A selection of T cell receptor beta chains follows, all from one sample in a study of blood T cell repertoires in COVID-19. Clones were read by immunoSEQ multiplex PCR, and TCRdb kept only the in-frame ones, dropping some. The sample carries about 70,000 clones, under 85% recorded once. What was sequenced was peripheral blood. All receptors derive from a human donor in a cohort sampled during active COVID-19. Both conserved end residues are part of each CDR3. Fields, in order: J gene, V gene, CDR3 protein.

J gene: TRBJ1-4
V gene: TRBV7-9
CDR3 protein: CASSLRDSNEKLFF

J gene: TRBJ1-4
V gene: TRBV18
CDR3 protein: CASSPPIGVTNEKLFF

J gene: TRBJ1-1
V gene: TRBV28
CDR3 protein: CASTSGQGPAEAFF

J gene: TRBJ2-7
V gene: TRBV21-1
CDR3 protein: CASSNLGTGGPTYEQYF

J gene: TRBJ1-4
V gene: TRBV7-9
CDR3 protein: CASSSDVRQREKLFF

J gene: TRBJ1-5
V gene: TRBV5-6
CDR3 protein: CASSPQGRNQPQHF

J gene: TRBJ2-3
V gene: TRBV6-2/TRBV6-3
CDR3 protein: CASSYKGGFTDTQYF

J gene: TRBJ1-4
V gene: TRBV18
CDR3 protein: CASSLTGSPEKLFF

J gene: TRBJ1-2
V gene: TRBV2
CDR3 protein: CASSERIGRQGDYGYTF

J gene: TRBJ2-7
V gene: TRBV3-1/TRBV3-2
CDR3 protein: CASSQEISRTYEQYF

J gene: TRBJ2-6
V gene: TRBV18
CDR3 protein: CASSPAAPGANVLTF

J gene: TRBJ1-5
V gene: TRBV15
CDR3 protein: CATSQESGDNQPQHF

J gene: TRBJ2-7
V gene: TRBV27
CDR3 protein: CASSPTGGEQYF

J gene: TRBJ2-3
V gene: TRBV5-4
CDR3 protein: CASSSGHSTDTQYF

J gene: TRBJ1-1
V gene: TRBV7-9
CDR3 protein: CASSPDSFMNTEAFF

J gene: TRBJ2-7
V gene: TRBV5-6
CDR3 protein: CASSLALAGSGEQYF

J gene: TRBJ2-5
V gene: TRBV14
CDR3 protein: CASSLGWGEWETQYF

J gene: TRBJ1-2
V gene: TRBV2
CDR3 protein: CASTPMGGSYGYTF

J gene: TRBJ2-5
V gene: TRBV2
CDR3 protein: CASSGSQSGQYF

J gene: TRBJ1-4
V gene: TRBV30
CDR3 protein: CAWSVPGLGEKLFF

J gene: TRBJ2-7
V gene: TRBV4-1
CDR3 protein: CASSQATGTREQYF

J gene: TRBJ2-7
V gene: TRBV18
CDR3 protein: CASSPQRSSYEQYF